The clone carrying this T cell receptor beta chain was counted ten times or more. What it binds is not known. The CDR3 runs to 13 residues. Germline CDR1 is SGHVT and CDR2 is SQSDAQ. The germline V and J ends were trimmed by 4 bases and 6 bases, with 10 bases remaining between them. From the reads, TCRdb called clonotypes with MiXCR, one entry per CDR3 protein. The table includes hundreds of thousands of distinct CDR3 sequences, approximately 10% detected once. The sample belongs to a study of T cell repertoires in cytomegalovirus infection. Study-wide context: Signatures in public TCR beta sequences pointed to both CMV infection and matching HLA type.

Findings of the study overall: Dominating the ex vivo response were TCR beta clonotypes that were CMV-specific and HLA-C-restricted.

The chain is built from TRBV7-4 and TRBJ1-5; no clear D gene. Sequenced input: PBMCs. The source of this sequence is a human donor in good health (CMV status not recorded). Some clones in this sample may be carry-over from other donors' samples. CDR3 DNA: TGTGCCAGCAGCTCCTGGTCGGGTCAGCCCCAGCATTTT. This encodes CASSSWSGQPQHF.